These T cell receptor beta chains were read from a single sample in a study of blood T cells in healthy people across ages. One entry per CDR3 protein results from TCRdb running MiXCR on the 5' RACE reads. Found here are 980,000 or so distinct CDR3 sequences, around 48% of them singletons; the top ten hold roughly 13%. Sequenced material: blood. The receptor source for this set is a man aged 30 to 39 in good health. CDR3s leave out the opening cysteine and the closing phenylalanine or tryptophan. The D gene is left open where the match is weak. The listing skips clone size in some rows; elsewhere it reads once, few, many or a size class.

d_gene	v_gene	abundance	j_gene	CDR3aa
-	TRBV29-1	few	TRBJ2-1	SAPVWGNEQF
TRBD1	TRBV29-1	-	TRBJ1-2	SVEGYRGLNYGYT
TRBD1	TRBV28	-	TRBJ1-2	AGRDRGPEGYGYT
TRBD2	TRBV7-6	-	TRBJ2-1	ASSLEAGGHVGSYNEQF
TRBD1	TRBV12-3/TRBV12-4	once	TRBJ2-7	ASTLDRPYDQY
-	TRBV20-1	-	TRBJ2-2	SARDPRAGELF
-	TRBV10-3	few	TRBJ1-2	AISPADYGYT
TRBD1	TRBV10-3	many	TRBJ2-3	AISETTGADTQY
TRBD2	TRBV6-1	-	TRBJ2-5	VSQLTSGGRETQY
-	TRBV3-1	-	TRBJ1-1	ASSQEASTEAF
-	TRBV12-3/TRBV12-4	many	TRBJ1-2	ASSLSPGLYGYT
-	TRBV6-2/TRBV6-3	once	TRBJ2-5	ASKTGGETQY
-	TRBV27	few	TRBJ1-1	ASSLYGQGGTEAF
-	TRBV25-1	few	TRBJ1-2	ASSENGARANYGYT
TRBD2	TRBV20-1	-	-	SARNPRRAGTSGNFYEQY
TRBD1	TRBV6-6	-	TRBJ2-3	ASSYSGTGGTDTQY
-	TRBV7-2	many	TRBJ1-6	ASSFLLPGNNSPLH
TRBD1	TRBV7-9	few	TRBJ1-5	ASSLVGTGGSQPQH
TRBD2	TRBV7-2	-	-	ASSPNGREGFYEQY
-	TRBV7-2	few	TRBJ1-2	ASSLSQGREGYT
-	TRBV28	-	TRBJ1-1	ASTSGAAMNTEAF
-	TRBV10-3	many	TRBJ2-6	ASWDNSGANVLT
TRBD2	TRBV9	-	TRBJ2-3	ASSVVSASGGTDTQY
-	TRBV29-1	-	TRBJ2-1	SVEKGVQGNEQF
TRBD2	TRBV7-2	-	TRBJ2-1	ASSLFGLEETQF
-	TRBV29-1	-	TRBJ2-3	SVVGRWDPDTQY
TRBD1	TRBV7-2	-	TRBJ2-7	ASSLGQGQGYEQY
-	TRBV29-1	-	TRBJ1-1	SVRGPTTEAF
-	TRBV29-1	-	TRBJ1-4	SVSLRPNEKLF
-	TRBV6-2/TRBV6-3	few	-	ASTGQYSYEQY
-	TRBV20-1	few	TRBJ1-2	SAPRDSRPANYGYT
TRBD1	TRBV2	-	TRBJ1-1	ARTTGGSTEAF
TRBD2	TRBV29-1	-	TRBJ2-7	SVEEGLAGGYEQY
TRBD1	TRBV6-6	many	TRBJ2-7	ASSYDPQGYEQY
-	TRBV9	many	TRBJ2-1	ASSVNSGGALYNEQF
TRBD2	TRBV12-3/TRBV12-4	-	TRBJ2-1	ASSSGTSVNNEQF
-	TRBV11-2	-	TRBJ2-1	ASSLVNYGIVGEQF
-	TRBV7-2	-	TRBJ1-2	ASSLAVGSQPGYT
-	TRBV7-2	few	TRBJ1-5	ASSLGLSRGEPQH
TRBD1	TRBV12-3/TRBV12-4	-	TRBJ1-5	ASRQTGGFNQPQH
-	TRBV7-2	-	TRBJ1-1	ASSPDRGYTEAF
-	TRBV29-1	once	TRBJ1-4	SVAHATNEKLF
TRBD1	TRBV3-1	-	TRBJ1-4	ASSQPTGYTEKLF